This T cell receptor (beta chain) was sequenced during a study of T cell responses to AZD1222 COVID-19 vaccine. Across the whole study: Second-dose timings of about 4 or about 12 weeks were pooled. Study-level points and caveats: Reportedly, nearly half the spike-specific TCRs target unmutated variant regions. Sampling that yielded the repertoires occurred only after the peak T cell response.

To note about this clone: No antigen is known for it.

V lost 6 bases to trimming and J lost 1 base, with 9 bases between them. The CDR3 totals 13 residues. Germline V gives CDR1 LGHNT, CDR2 FRNRAP. Assay used: immunoSEQ multiplex PCR; TCRdb lists only in-frame clones, some missing. The sample has some 130,000 clones, 85% to 95% seen once. The chain carries TRBV12-5 and TRBJ1-1, with D unclear. The origin of this receptor is an adult in good health. The source was peripheral blood, collected on day 0 of AZD1222 vaccination. The DNA of the CDR3 is TGTGCTAGTGGGCAAAGGCCGAACACTGAAGCTTTCTTT. This sequence encodes CASGQRPNTEAFF.